Shown below are 21 T cell receptor beta chains from a single sample sequenced in a study of T cell responses to AZD1222 COVID-19 vaccine (dated by TCRdb to the early 2020s). In light of the paper, this sample's time point label describes: baseline before first vaccination. Libraries came from the immunoSEQ multiplex PCR assay. In its TCRdb copy, this immuneACCESS table keeps in-frame sequences only and misses some clones. Where compared with another copy, unresolved V genes explain less than half of these, and the others have no known cause. The sample records around 100,000 clones, roughly 91% of which are singletons. The top ten hold 35% to 50% of the sample. Sequencing was performed on peripheral blood, taken on day 0 of AZD1222 vaccination. The source is an adult in good health.

The chain employs TRBV21-1 and TRBJ2-7; the table assigns TRBD2, which was not confirmed against the DNA. TRBV21-1 is tagged as a pseudogene. CDR3 length: 16 residues. The CDR3 spells CASTKSWGYRGGEQYF. In nucleotides, the CDR3 is TGTGCCAGCACCAAAAGTTGGGGATATCGGGGTGGCGAGCAGTACTTC.

This clone was counted once. The J gene is TRBJ1-2, the V gene TRBV19; the match to TRBD1 covers 7 bases. The CDR3 is made up of 15 amino acids. Trimming cost V 4 bases and J 2 bases; bases outside gene matches: 7. In germline, CDR1 is LNHDA, CDR2 SQIVND (reference sequence). CDR3 protein: CASSTQQGTNYGYTF. The CDR3 bases are TGTGCCAGTAGTACGCAACAGGGGACCAACTATGGCTACACCTTC.

The J gene is TRBJ2-7, the V gene TRBV6-5; 7 nucleotides agree with TRBD2. The germline CDR1 and CDR2 sequences are MNHEY and SVGAGI. The CDR3 is 16 amino acids. After removal of 0 bases from V and 0 bases from J, the junction contained 5 bases not matched to a gene. In DNA, the CDR3 is TGTGCCAGCAGTTACTCGGCTAGCGGAGGCTCCTACGAGCAGTACTTC. Its translation: CASSYSASGGSYEQYF.

This chain links TRBV6-5 with TRBJ2-2, with a weak D call TRBD1 (5 bases). Trimming cost V 7 bases and J 7 bases, with 16 bases left between them. Looked up from germline, CDR1 is MNHEY and CDR2 is SVGAGI. This CDR3 is 14 amino acids long. This CDR3 reads CASMSGQVGGELFF. The CDR3 nucleotides are TGTGCCAGCATGAGTGGACAAGTAGGCGGGGAGCTGTTTTTT.

The V gene is TRBV7-8, the J gene TRBJ1-3, with D maybe TRBD1 (5 bases). The CDR3 length is 15 residues. V lost 5 bases, J lost 0 bases, and 11 bases lay in between. The germline V gene encodes CDR1 SGHVS and CDR2 FQNEAQ. CDR3 residues: CASSRPGLSGNTIYF. As DNA, the CDR3 is TGTGCCAGCAGCCGACCGGGACTCTCTGGAAACACCATATATTTT.

The genes are TRBV7-9 and TRBJ2-5; 9 bases are shared with TRBD1. This CDR3 spans 17 amino acids. V lost 5 bases to trimming and J lost 5 bases; unmatched junction nucleotides: 15. In germline, CDR1 is SEHNR, CDR2 FQNEAQ (reference sequence). The CDR3 is CASSPLGQGRGGETQYF. In nucleotides, the CDR3 is TGTGCCAGCAGCCCCCTCGGACAGGGGCGAGGAGGGGAGACCCAGTACTTC. Based on the CDR3 plus reference TRBV7-9 and TRBJ2-5, the full variable domain is DTGVSQNPRHKITKRGQNVTFRCDPISEHNRLYWYRQTLGQGPEFLTYFQNEAQLEKSRLLSDRFSAERPKGSFSTLEIQRTEQGDSAMYLCASSPLGQGRGGETQYFGPGTRLLVL.

The chain joins TRBV18 to TRBJ2-7; no definite D call. CDR1 and CDR2 from the germline V gene are KGHSH and LQKENI. V was trimmed by 6 bases and J by 4 bases, leaving 22 bases between them. CDR3 length equals 16 residues. CDR3 sequence reads: CASSLAFLGRKYEQYF. The CDR3 coding sequence is TGTGCCAGCTCGCTGGCGTTCTTAGGCAGAAAGTACGAGCAGTACTTC.

The chain couples TRBV19 to TRBJ1-5; no definite D call. Germline V gene sequence: CDR1 LNHDA, CDR2 SQIVND (reference sequence). The CDR3 covers 15 residues. V lost 7 bases and J 2 bases, leaving 15 bases between the germline ends. The CDR3 DNA is TGTGCCAGTACCCTCGGCGGGTATGGCAATCAGCCCCAGCATTTT. It specifies CASTLGGYGNQPQHF.

The rearrangement joins TRBV24-1 to TRBJ2-3, with unresolved D. V was shortened by 3 bases and J by 1 base, with 13 bases between the two germline ends. Germline lookup yields CDR1 KGHDR and CDR2 SFDVKD. The CDR3 is made up of 16 amino acids. The CDR3 DNA sequence: TGTGCCACCAGTGATCATGGGTCACCCGGCACAGATACGCAGTATTTT. Protein product: CATSDHGSPGTDTQYF.

The chain employs TRBV14 and TRBJ2-2, with TRBD2 as a possible D gene (6 bases). Deletions cut 5 bases from V and 0 bases from J, with 10 bases between. The CDR3 loop spans 15 amino acids. The germline gives CDR1 SGHDN, CDR2 FVKESK. The CDR3 sequence is CASSAREANTGELFF. The CDR3 region has the DNA TGTGCCAGCAGCGCCAGGGAGGCGAACACCGGGGAGCTGTTTTTT. Complete variable domain (other parts from reference TRBV14 and TRBJ2-2): EAGVTQFPSHSVIEKGQTVTLRCDPISGHDNLYWYRRVMGKEIKFLLHFVKESKQDESGMPNNRFLAERTGGTYSTLKVQPAELEDSGVYFCASSAREANTGELFFGEGSRLTVL.

This chain joins TRBV5-4 and TRBJ1-1; 7 bases match TRBD1. Looked up from germline, CDR1 is SGHNT and CDR2 is YYREEE (reference sequence). This CDR3 has 15 amino acids. The J segment lost 1 base and the V segment lost 4 bases, leaving 7 bases of the junction unmatched. CDR3 nucleotide sequence: TGTGCCAGCAGCGGTAGCGGACAGGAGAACACTGAAGCTTTCTTT. Translated: CASSGSGQENTEAFF. The variable domain in full, completed from reference TRBV5-4 and TRBJ1-1, reads ETGVTQSPTHLIKTRGQQVTLRCSSQSGHNTVSWYQQALGQGPQFIFQYYREEENGRGNFPPRFSGLQFPNYSSELNVNALELDDSALYLCASSGSGQENTEAFFGQGTRLTVV.

The V and J genes are TRBV19 and TRBJ2-5, with 7 bases aligning to TRBD2. The ends lost 4 bases at V and 1 base at J; junction bases unmatched: 3. The length of the CDR3 is 14 residues. Germline V gene data show CDR1 as LNHDA and CDR2 as SQIVND (reference sequence). Written as DNA, the CDR3 is TGTGCCAGTAGTACCCTAGCGGCCCAAGAGACCCAGTACTTC. This sequence encodes CASSTLAAQETQYF.

The chain links TRBV6-5 to TRBJ1-6; the match to TRBD1 covers 11 bases. The junction had 7 bases not matched to a gene; V was cut back by 5 bases and J by 10 bases. The germline CDR1 and CDR2 sequences are MNHEY and SVGAGI. This CDR3 is 15 amino acids long. The CDR3 region has the DNA TGTGCCAGCAGTCAGGACAGGGGGCTGGGATCACCCCTCCACTTT. Its protein is CASSQDRGLGSPLHF.

The rearrangement links TRBV18 to TRBJ2-5; 8 positions match TRBD2. V shed 0 bases and J 5 bases; nucleotides not matched to a gene: 8. CDR1 is KGHSH and CDR2 is LQKENI in the germline V gene. The CDR3 runs 16 residues. CDR3 region: CASSPPGSGRGETQYF. The CDR3 DNA follows: TGTGCCAGCTCACCACCGGGAAGCGGGAGAGGTGAGACCCAGTACTTC.

The V call is TRBV6-4, the J call TRBJ1-1; possible D gene TRBD1, 5 bases. The length of the CDR3 is 13 residues. In germline, CDR1 is MRHNA, CDR2 SNTAGT. With 11 bases removed from V and 6 bases from J, the gap between germline ends came to 19 bases. CDR3 nucleotides: TGTGCCCCCTGGGGACCCCCAGTCCCTGAAGCTTTCTTT. It specifies CAPWGPPVPEAFF.

The rearrangement links TRBV6-9 to TRBJ1-5; TRBD1 matches at 7 bases. Trimming removed 2 bases from V and 5 bases from J; junction bases left unmatched: 6. From germline, CDR1 is MNHGY and CDR2 SVAAGI. The CDR3 consists of 15 residues. CDR3 in amino acids: CASSYTTGEHQPQHF. Written as DNA, the CDR3 is TGTGCCAGCAGTTATACAACAGGGGAACATCAGCCCCAGCATTTT.

The J gene is TRBJ2-3, the V gene TRBV7-9; D not certain. CDR1 and CDR2 (germline): SEHNR, FQNEAQ (reference sequence). The CDR3 extends over 13 amino acids. Trimming removed 5 bases from V and 6 bases from J, with 12 bases in between. The CDR3 DNA reads as TGTGCCAGCAGCACCACTGAGTTTGATACGCAGTATTTT. It yields the protein CASSTTEFDTQYF.

V gene TRBV4-3 combines with J gene TRBJ2-1; D remains unclear. The CDR3 is 15 amino acids. V dropped 0 bases and J dropped 1 base, with 7 bases sitting between them. Germline V gives CDR1 LGHNA, CDR2 YSLEER. CDR3 protein: CASSQDDNSYNEQFF. For the CDR3, the DNA is TGCGCCAGCAGCCAAGATGACAATTCCTACAATGAGCAGTTCTTC.

This chain joins TRBV30 and TRBJ1-2; D might be TRBD1 (5 bases). V was pared by 2 bases and J by 4 bases, with 11 bases between. Germline assignment: CDR1 GTSNPN and CDR2 SVGIG (reference sequence). The CDR3 has 13 residues. The CDR3, as DNA: TGTGCCTGGAGTCTCGGGGGAACCTATGGCTACACCTTC. Protein sequence: CAWSLGGTYGYTF. Full variable domain (outside the CDR3, taken from reference TRBV30 and TRBJ1-2): SQTIHQWPATLVQPVGSPLSLECTVEGTSNPNLYWYRQAAGRGLQLLFYSVGIGQISSEVPQNLSASRPQDRQFILSSKKLLLSDSGFYLCAWSLGGTYGYTFGSGTRLTVV.

This rearrangement joins TRBV30 to TRBJ1-1, with a weak D call TRBD1 (5 bases). The CDR3 is 16 residues long. V lost 1 base and J lost 1, with 16 bases in between. Germline loops: CDR1 GTSNPN, CDR2 SVGIG (reference sequence). DNA for the CDR3: TGTGCCTGGAGTGGGTGGCTAACGGGGGGGAACACTGAAGCTTTCTTT. It codes for CAWSGWLTGGNTEAFF.

The rearrangement joins TRBV7-2 to TRBJ2-3; 7 nucleotides agree with TRBD2. This CDR3 comprises 14 residues. CDR1 and CDR2 from the germline V gene are SGHTA and FQGNSA. J lost 3 bases, V lost 3 bases, and 3 bases had no gene match. As DNA, the CDR3 is TGTGCCAGCAGCTTTGGGCGGGGGACAGATACGCAGTATTTT. Translating gives CASSFGRGTDTQYF.